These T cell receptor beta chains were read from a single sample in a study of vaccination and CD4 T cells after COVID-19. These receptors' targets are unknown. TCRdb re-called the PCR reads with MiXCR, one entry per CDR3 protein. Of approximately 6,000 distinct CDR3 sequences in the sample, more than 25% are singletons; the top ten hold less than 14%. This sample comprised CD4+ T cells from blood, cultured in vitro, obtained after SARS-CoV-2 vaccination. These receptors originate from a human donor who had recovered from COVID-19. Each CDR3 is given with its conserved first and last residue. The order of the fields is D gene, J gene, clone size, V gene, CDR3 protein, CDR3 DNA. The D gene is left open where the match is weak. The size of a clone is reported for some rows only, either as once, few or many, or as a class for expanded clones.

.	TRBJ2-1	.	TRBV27	CASSLRPPGLVVNEQFF	TGTGCCAGCAGCCTTCGTCCCCCCGGGCTGGTAGTTAATGAGCAGTTCTTC
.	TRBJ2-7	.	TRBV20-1	CSARDFGHLSSYEQYF	TGCAGTGCTAGAGATTTCGGACATTTGAGCTCCTACGAGCAGTACTTC
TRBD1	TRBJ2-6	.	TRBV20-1	CSAPGQDFSGANVLTF	TGCAGTGCACCGGGACAGGACTTCTCTGGGGCCAACGTCCTGACTTTC
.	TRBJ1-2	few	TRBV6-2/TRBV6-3	CASTASMGYTF	TGTGCCAGCACCGCGTCAATGGGCTACACCTTC
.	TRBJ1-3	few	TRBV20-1	CSALPWRSGNTIYF	TGCAGTGCCCTCCCGTGGAGGAGTGGAAACACCATATATTTT
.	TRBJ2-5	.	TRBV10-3	CATFKETQYF	TGTGCCACCTTTAAAGAGACCCAGTACTTC
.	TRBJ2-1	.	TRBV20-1	CSARVSGRSYNEQFF	TGCAGTGCTAGGGTCTCTGGGAGGTCATACAATGAGCAGTTCTTC
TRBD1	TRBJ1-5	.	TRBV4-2	CASSQSDRDPYSNQPQHF	TGTGCCAGCAGCCAATCTGACAGGGACCCTTATAGCAATCAGCCCCAGCATTTT
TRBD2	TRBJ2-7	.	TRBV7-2	CASSLQGLAGDEQYF	TGTGCCAGCAGCTTACAAGGACTAGCGGGAGACGAGCAGTACTTC
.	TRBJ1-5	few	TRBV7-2	CASSLAGTQGFSNQPQHF	TGTGCCAGCAGCTTAGCGGGGACACAGGGCTTCAGCAATCAGCCCCAGCATTTT
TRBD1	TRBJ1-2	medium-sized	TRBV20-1	CSAREDDRVPYGYTF	TGCAGTGCTAGGGAGGATGACAGGGTTCCCTATGGCTACACCTTC
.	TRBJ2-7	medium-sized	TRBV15	CATSRGGDSHEQYF	TGTGCCACCAGCAGAGGGGGGGATAGTCACGAGCAGTACTTC
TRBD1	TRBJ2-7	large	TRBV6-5	CASSYSGTGAWEQYF	TGTGCCAGCAGTTACTCCGGGACAGGGGCGTGGGAGCAGTACTTC
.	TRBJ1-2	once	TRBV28	CASTKSGTSNYGYTF	TGTGCCAGCACCAAATCGGGGACTTCTAACTATGGCTACACCTTC